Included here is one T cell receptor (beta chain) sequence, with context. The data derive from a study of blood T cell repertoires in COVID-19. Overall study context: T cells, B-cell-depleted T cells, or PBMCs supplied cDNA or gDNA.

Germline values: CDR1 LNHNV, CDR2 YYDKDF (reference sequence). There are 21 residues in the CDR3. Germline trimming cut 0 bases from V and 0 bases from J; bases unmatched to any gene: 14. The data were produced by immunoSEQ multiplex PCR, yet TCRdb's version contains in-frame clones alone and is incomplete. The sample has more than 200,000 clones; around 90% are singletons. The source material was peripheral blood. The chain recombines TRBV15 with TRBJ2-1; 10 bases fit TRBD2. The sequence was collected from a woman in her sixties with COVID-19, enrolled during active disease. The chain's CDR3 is CATSRDSLGLAVNSSYNEQFF. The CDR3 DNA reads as TGTGCCACCAGCAGAGACTCACTCGGACTAGCGGTCAACAGCTCCTACAATGAGCAGTTCTTC.